Presented here are 2 T cell receptor beta chains from one specimen sequenced in a study of vaccination and CD4 T cells after COVID-19. An Oncomine TCR Beta short-read assay was used to sequence the DNA from cultured CD4+ T cells. TCRdb independently ran MiXCR on the PCR reads; one entry per CDR3 protein. There are 15,000 to 20,000 distinct CDR3 sequences in the sample; around 30% occur only once, and around a sixth lies in the top ten. The antigens of these receptors remain unknown. Treatment noted: 10-day PBMC culture with coronavirus spike peptide pools or control peptides (ViraFEST assay). Sequences were obtained from cultured CD4+ T cells from blood. The receptors originated from a human donor with COVID-19.

This clonotype was seen a handful of times. The rearrangement joins TRBV18 to TRBJ1-5; the D is unclear. The germline CDR1 and CDR2 sequences are KGHSH and LQKENI. Trimming took 2 bases from V and 6 from J, leaving 14 bases between them. This CDR3 is 15 amino acids long. CDR3 DNA: TGTGCCAGCTCACCAGAGGCGGGGTTTGTTCAGCCCCAGCATTTT. Protein: CASSPEAGFVQPQHF.

In its sample, this clonotype was seen a few times. V gene TRBV7-2 combines with J gene TRBJ1-3; no clear D gene. V was pared by 1 base and J by 0 bases, with 10 bases between. Germline V gene lookup returns CDR1 SGHTA and CDR2 FQGNSA. The CDR3 totals 16 residues. CDR3 sequence: CASSLGARNSGNTIYF. The CDR3, as DNA: TGTGCCAGCAGCTTAGGGGCAAGGAACTCTGGAAACACCATATATTTT. The full variable domain, its missing parts supplied by reference TRBV7-2 and TRBJ1-3, is GAGVSQSPSNKVTEKGKDVELRCDPISGHTALYWYRQSLGQGLEFLIYFQGNSAPDKSGLPSDRFSAERTGGSVSTLTIQRTQQEDSAVYLCASSLGARNSGNTIYFGEGSWLTVV.